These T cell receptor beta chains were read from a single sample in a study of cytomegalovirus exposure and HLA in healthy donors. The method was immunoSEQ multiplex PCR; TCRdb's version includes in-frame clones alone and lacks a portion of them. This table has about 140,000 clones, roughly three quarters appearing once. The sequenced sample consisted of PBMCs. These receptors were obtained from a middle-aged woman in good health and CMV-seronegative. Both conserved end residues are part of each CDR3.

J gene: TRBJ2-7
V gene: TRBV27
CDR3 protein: CASSLSSGFPYEQYF

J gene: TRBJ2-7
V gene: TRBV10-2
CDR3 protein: CASSGGTGPIGHEQYF

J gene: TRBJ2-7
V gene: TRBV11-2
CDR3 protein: CASSFTTGTGYEQYF

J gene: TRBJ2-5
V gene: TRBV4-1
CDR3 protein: CASSQTGSLGETQYF

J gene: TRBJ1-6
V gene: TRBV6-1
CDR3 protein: CASRQGNSPLHF

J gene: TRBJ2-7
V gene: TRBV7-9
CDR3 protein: CASSLGTGTGDPYEQYF

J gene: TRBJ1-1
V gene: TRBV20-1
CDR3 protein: CSARALEAFF

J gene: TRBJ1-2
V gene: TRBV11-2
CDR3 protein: CASSPIGVGPYGYTF

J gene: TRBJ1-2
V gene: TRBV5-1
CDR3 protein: CASSLGLTRDYGYTF

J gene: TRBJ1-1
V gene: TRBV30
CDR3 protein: CAWSPTGGTEAFF

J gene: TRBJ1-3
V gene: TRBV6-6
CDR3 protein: CASSDGWGPIYF

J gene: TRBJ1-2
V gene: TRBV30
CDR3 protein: CAWTDTSANYGYTF

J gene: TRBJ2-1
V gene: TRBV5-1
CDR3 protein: CASSLIGQNNEQFF

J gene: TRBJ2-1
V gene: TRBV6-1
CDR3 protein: CASSEGIGSYNEQFF

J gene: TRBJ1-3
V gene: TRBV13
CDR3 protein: CASSLSGLVGNTIYF

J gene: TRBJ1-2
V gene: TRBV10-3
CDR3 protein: CAISEAGENGYTF

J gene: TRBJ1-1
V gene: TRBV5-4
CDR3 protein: CASSRGDRARTEAFF

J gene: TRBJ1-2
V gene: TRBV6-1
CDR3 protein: CASKMRQPSDGYTF

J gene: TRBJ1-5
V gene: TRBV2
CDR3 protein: CASSSGLSNQPQHF

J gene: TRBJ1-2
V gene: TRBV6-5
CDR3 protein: CASMGHYYGYTF

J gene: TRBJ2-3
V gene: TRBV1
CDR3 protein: CTSSPPSFLAGGPDTQYF

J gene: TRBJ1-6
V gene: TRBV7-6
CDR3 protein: CASSYRGQGRGSPLHF

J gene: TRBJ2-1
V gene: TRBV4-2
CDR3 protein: CASSPQALGTSNEQFF

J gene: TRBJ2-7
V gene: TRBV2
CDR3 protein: CASRLTGLAGGNYSYEQYF

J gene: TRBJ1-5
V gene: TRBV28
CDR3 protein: CASGTGGYSNQPQHF

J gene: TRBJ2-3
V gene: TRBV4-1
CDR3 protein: CASSQGRWGLTQDTQYF

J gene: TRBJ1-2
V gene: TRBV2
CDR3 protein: CASSEALPSGQGFYGYTF

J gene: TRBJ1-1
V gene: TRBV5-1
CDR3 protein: CASTEDLTGGMNTEAFF

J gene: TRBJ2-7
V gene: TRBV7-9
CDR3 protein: CASSPPGQGVEWSEQYF

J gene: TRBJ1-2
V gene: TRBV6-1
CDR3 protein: CASSEGPQYGYTF

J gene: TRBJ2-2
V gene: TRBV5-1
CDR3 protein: CASSSDSHTGELFF

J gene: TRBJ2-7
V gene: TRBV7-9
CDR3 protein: CSSSFEQGGLYF

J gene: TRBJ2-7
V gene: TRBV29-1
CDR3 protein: CSVALRSGGSYEQYF

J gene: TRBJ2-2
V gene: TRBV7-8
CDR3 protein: CASSRKREQFIGELFF

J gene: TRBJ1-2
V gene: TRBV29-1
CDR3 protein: CSVLGGYGYTF

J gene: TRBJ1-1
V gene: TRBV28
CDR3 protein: CALTGEGGEAFF

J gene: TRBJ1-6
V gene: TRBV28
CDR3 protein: CASRPYRGEGSPLHF

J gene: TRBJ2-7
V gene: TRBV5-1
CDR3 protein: CASSSQGGAYEQYF

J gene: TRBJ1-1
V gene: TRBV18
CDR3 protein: CASSPFVPGLENTEAFF

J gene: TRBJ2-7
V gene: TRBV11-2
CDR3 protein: CASTRVGGDGRAEQYF